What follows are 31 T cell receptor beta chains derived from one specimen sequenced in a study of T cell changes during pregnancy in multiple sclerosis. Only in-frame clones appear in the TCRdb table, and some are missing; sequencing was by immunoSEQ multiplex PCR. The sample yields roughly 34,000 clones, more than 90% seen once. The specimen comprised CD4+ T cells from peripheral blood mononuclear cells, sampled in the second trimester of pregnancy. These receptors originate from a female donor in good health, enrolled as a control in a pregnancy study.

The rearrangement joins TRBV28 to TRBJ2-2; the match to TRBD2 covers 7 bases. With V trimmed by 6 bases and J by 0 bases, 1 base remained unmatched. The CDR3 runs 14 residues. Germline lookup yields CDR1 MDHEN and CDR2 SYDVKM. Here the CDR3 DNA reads TGTGCCAGCAGAACTAGCGCGAACACCGGGGAGCTGTTTTTT. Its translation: CASRTSANTGELFF.

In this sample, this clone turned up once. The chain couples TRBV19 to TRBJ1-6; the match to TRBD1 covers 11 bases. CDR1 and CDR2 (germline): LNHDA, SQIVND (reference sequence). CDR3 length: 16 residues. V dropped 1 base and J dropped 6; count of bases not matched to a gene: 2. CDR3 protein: CASSIGTGGGNSPLHF. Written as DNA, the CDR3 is TGTGCCAGTAGTATAGGGACAGGGGGCGGTAATTCACCCCTCCACTTT.

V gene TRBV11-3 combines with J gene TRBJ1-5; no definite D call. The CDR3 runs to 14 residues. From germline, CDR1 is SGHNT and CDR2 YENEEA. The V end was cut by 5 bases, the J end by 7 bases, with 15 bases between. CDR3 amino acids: CASSPSGSGQPQHF. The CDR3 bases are TGTGCCAGCAGCCCGAGCGGGAGTGGGCAGCCCCAGCATTTT.

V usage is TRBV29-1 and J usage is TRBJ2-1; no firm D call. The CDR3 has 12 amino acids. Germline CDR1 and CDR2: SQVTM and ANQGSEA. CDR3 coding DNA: TGCACTTATTCGCCCGGTTACAATGAGCAGTTCTTC. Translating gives CTYSPGYNEQFF.

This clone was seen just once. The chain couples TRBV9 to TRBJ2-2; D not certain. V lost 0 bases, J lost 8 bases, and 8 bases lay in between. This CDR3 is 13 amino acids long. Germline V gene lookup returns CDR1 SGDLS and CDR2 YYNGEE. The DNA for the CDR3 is TGTGCCAGCAGCGTAGGAGTGTGGGGGGAGCTGTTTTTT. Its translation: CASSVGVWGELFF.

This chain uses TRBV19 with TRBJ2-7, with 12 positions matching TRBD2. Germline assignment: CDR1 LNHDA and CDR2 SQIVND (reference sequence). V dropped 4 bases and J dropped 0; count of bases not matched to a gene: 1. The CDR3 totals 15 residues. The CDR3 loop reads CASSRTSGDSYEQYF. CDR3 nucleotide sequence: TGTGCCAGTAGTAGGACTAGCGGGGACTCCTACGAGCAGTACTTC. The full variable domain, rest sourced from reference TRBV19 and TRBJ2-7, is DGGITQSPKYLFRKEGQNVTLSCEQNLNHDAMYWYRQDPGQGLRLIYYSQIVNDFQKGDIAEGYSVSREKKESFPLTVTSAQKNPTAFYLCASSRTSGDSYEQYFGPGTRLTVT.

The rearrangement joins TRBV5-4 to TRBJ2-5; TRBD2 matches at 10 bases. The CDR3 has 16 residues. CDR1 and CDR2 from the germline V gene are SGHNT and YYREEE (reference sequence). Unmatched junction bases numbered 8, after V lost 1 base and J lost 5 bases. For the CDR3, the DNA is TGTGCCAGCAGCTTGACTAGCGGGATTCGTAAGGAGACCCAGTACTTC. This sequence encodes CASSLTSGIRKETQYF. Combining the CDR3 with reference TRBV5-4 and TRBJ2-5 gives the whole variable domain ETGVTQSPTHLIKTRGQQVTLRCSSQSGHNTVSWYQQALGQGPQFIFQYYREEENGRGNFPPRFSGLQFPNYSSELNVNALELDDSALYLCASSLTSGIRKETQYFGPGTRLLVL.

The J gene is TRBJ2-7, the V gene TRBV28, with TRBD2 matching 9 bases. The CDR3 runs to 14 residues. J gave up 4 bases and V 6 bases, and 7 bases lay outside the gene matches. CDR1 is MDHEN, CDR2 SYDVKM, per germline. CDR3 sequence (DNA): TGTGCCAGCAGGGTAGCGGGAGATTTATACGAGCAGTACTTC. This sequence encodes CASRVAGDLYEQYF.

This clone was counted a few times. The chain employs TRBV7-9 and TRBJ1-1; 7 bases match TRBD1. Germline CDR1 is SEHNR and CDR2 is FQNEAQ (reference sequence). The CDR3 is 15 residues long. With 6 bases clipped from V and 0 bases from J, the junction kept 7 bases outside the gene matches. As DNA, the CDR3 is TGTGCCAGCAGACAGGGGAAACCCATGAACACTGAAGCTTTCTTT. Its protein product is CASRQGKPMNTEAFF.

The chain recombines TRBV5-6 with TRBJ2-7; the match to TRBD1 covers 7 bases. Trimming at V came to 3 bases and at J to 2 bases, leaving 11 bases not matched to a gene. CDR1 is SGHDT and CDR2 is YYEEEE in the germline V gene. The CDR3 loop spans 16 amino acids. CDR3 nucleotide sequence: TGTGCCAGCAGCTCCTACCGGGACAGCCGCACCTACGAGCAGTACTTC. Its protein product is CASSSYRDSRTYEQYF.

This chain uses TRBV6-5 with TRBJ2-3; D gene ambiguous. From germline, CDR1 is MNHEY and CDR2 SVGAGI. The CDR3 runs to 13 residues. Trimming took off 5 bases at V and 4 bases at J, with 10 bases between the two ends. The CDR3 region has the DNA TGTGCCAGCAGTCCGCGTTTGGCAGATACGCAGTATTTT. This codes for CASSPRLADTQYF.

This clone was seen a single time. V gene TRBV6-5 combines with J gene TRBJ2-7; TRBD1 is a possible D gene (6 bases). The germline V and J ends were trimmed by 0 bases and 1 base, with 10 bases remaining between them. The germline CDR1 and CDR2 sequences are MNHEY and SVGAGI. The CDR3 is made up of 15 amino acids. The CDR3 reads CASSYSGQLSYEQYF. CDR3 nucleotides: TGTGCCAGCAGTTACTCCGGACAGCTGTCCTACGAGCAGTACTTC.

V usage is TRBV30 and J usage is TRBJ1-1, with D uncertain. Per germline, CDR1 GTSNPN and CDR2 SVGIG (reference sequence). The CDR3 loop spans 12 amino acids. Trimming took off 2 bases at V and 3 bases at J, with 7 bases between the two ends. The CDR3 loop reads CAWSRGHTEAFF. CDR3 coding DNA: TGTGCCTGGAGTCGAGGGCACACTGAAGCTTTCTTT.

CDR3 sequence: CASRDSSGNTIYF. CDR3 coding DNA: TGTGCCAGCAGGGACAGCTCTGGAAACACCATATATTTT. This rearrangement joins TRBV27 to TRBJ1-3; the D gene is possibly TRBD1 (6 bases). Trimming cost V 6 bases and J 0 bases, with 6 bases left between them. The CDR3 is 13 amino acids. Looked up from germline, CDR1 is MNHEY and CDR2 is SMNVEV (reference sequence).

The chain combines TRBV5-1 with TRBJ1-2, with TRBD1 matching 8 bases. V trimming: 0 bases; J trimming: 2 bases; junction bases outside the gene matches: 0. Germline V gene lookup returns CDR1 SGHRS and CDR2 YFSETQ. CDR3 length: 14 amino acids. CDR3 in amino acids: CASSLGTGNYGYTF. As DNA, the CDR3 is TGCGCCAGCAGCTTGGGGACAGGGAACTATGGCTACACCTTC. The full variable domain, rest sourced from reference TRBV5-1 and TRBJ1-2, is KAGVTQTPRYLIKTRGQQVTLSCSPISGHRSVSWYQQTPGQGLQFLFEYFSETQRNKGNFPGRFSGRQFSNSRSEMNVSTLELGDSALYLCASSLGTGNYGYTFGSGTRLTVV.

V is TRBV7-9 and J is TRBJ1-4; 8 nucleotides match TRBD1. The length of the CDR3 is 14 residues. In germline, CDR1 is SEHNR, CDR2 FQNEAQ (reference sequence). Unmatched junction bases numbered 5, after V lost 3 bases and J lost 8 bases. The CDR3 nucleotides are TGTGCCAGCAGCTTGGGACAGGTTGACGAAAAACTGTTTTTT. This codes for CASSLGQVDEKLFF.

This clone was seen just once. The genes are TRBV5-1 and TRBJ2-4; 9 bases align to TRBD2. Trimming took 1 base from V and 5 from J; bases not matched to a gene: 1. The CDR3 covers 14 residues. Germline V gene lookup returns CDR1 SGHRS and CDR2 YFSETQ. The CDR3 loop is CASSLTSGQNIQYF. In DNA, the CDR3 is TGCGCCAGCAGCTTGACTAGCGGGCAAAACATTCAGTACTTC.

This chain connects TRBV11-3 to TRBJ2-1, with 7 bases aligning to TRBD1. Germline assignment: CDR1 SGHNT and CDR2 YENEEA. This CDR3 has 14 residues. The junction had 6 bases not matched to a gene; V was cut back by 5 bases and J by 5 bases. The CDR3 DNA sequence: TGTGCCAGCAGCCCCGGGACAGAACACAATGAGCAGTTCTTC. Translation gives CASSPGTEHNEQFF.

As DNA, the CDR3 is TGTGCCAGCTCACCAGGGGGGGAGGTTCAGCCCCAGCATTTT. The encoded protein is CASSPGGEVQPQHF. The rearrangement joins TRBV18 to TRBJ1-5; weak D call: TRBD1 (5 bases). V was pared by 2 bases and J by 6 bases, with 11 bases between. The germline V gene encodes CDR1 KGHSH and CDR2 LQKENI. The CDR3 has 14 amino acids.

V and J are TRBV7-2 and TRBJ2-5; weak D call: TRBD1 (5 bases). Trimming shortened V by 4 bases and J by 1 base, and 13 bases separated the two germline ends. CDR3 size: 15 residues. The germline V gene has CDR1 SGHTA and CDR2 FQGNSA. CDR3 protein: CASSWTSKVQETQYF. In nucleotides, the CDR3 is TGTGCCAGCAGCTGGACATCCAAGGTCCAAGAGACCCAGTACTTC.

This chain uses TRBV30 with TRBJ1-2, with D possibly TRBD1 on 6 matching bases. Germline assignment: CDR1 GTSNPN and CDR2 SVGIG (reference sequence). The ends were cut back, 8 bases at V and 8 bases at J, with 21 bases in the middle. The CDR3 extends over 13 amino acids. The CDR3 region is CASVGIQGTGYTF. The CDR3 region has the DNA TGTGCCAGTGTTGGAATTCAGGGGACGGGCTACACCTTC.

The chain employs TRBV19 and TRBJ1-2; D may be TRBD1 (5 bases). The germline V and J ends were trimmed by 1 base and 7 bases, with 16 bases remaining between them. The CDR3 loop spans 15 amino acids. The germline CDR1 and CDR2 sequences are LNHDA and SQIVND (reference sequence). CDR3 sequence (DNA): TGTGCCAGTAGTATAGGCCAGGGCGCCCTTTCTGGCTACACCTTC. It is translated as CASSIGQGALSGYTF. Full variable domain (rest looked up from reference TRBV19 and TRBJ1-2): DGGITQSPKYLFRKEGQNVTLSCEQNLNHDAMYWYRQDPGQGLRLIYYSQIVNDFQKGDIAEGYSVSREKKESFPLTVTSAQKNPTAFYLCASSIGQGALSGYTFGSGTRLTVV.

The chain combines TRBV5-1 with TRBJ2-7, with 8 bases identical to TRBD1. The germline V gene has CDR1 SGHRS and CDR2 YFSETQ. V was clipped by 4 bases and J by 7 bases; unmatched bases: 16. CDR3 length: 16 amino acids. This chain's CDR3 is CASSAQPRQGTEEQYF. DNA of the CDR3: TGCGCCAGCAGCGCGCAGCCGCGACAGGGGACGGAGGAGCAGTACTTC. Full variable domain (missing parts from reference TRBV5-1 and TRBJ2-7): KAGVTQTPRYLIKTRGQQVTLSCSPISGHRSVSWYQQTPGQGLQFLFEYFSETQRNKGNFPGRFSGRQFSNSRSEMNVSTLELGDSALYLCASSAQPRQGTEEQYFGPGTRLTVT.

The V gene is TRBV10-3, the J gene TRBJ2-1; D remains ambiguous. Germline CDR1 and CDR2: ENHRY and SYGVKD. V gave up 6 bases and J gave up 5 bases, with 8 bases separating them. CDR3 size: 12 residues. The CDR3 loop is CAIRNSDNEQFF. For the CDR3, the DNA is TGTGCCATCAGGAACTCTGACAATGAGCAGTTCTTC.

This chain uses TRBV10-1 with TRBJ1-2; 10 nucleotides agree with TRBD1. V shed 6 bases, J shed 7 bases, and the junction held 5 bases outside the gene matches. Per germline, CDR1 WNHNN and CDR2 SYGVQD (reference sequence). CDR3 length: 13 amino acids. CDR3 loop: CASSGQGDVGYTF. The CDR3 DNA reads TGCGCCAGCAGCGGACAGGGGGACGTTGGCTACACCTTC.

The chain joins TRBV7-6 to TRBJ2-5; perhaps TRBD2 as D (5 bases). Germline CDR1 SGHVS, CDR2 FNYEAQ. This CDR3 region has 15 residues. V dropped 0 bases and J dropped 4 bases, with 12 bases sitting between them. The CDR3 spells CASSLAGGEGETQYF. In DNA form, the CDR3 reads TGTGCCAGCAGCTTAGCTGGAGGTGAGGGAGAGACCCAGTACTTC.

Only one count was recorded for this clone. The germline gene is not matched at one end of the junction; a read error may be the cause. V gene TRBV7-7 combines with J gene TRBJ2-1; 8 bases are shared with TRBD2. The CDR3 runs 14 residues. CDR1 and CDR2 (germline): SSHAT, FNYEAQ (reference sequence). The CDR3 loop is CASSTGGPGGEQFF. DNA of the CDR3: TGTGCTAGCAGTACGGGGGGGCCAGGCGGTGAGCAGTTCTTC. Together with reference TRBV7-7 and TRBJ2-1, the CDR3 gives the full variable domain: GAGVSQSPRYKVTKRGQDVTLRCDPISSHATLYWYQQALGQGPEFLTYFNYEAQPDKSGLPSDRFSAERPEGSISTLTIQRTEQRDSAMYRCASSTGGPGGEQFFGPGTRLTVL.

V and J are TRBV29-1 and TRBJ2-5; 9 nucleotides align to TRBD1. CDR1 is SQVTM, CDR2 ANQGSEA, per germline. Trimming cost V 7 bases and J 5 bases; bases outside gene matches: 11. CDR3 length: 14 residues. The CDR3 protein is CSASGGTGSETQYF. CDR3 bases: TGCAGCGCCTCAGGCGGGACAGGGAGCGAGACCCAGTACTTC.

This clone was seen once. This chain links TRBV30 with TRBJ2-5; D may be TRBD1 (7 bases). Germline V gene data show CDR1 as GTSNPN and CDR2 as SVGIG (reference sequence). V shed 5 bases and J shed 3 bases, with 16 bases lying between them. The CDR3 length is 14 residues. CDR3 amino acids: CAWGPGGGKETQYF. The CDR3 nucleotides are TGTGCCTGGGGCCCAGGGGGAGGAAAAGAGACCCAGTACTTC.

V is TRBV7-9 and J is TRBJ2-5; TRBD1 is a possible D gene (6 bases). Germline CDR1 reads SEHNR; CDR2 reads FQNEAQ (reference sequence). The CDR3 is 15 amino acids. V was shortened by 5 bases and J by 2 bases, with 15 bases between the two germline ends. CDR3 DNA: TGTGCCAGCAGCCCCACACAGACAGGACAAGAGACCCAGTACTTC. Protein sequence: CASSPTQTGQETQYF. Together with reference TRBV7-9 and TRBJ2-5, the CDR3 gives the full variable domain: DTGVSQNPRHKITKRGQNVTFRCDPISEHNRLYWYRQTLGQGPEFLTYFQNEAQLEKSRLLSDRFSAERPKGSFSTLEIQRTEQGDSAMYLCASSPTQTGQETQYFGPGTRLLVL.

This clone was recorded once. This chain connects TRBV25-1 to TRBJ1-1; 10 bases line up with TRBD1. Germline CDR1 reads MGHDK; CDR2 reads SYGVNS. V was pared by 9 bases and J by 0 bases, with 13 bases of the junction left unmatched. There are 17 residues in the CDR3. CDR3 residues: CASRTGGMTLMNTEAFF. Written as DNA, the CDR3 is TGTGCCAGTCGGACAGGGGGAATGACCTTAATGAACACTGAAGCTTTCTTT. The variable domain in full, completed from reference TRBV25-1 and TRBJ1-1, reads EADIYQTPRYLVIGTGKKITLECSQTMGHDKMYWYQQDPGMELHLIHYSYGVNSTEKGDLSSESTVSRIRTEHFPLTLESARPSHTSQYLCASRTGGMTLMNTEAFFGQGTRLTVV.